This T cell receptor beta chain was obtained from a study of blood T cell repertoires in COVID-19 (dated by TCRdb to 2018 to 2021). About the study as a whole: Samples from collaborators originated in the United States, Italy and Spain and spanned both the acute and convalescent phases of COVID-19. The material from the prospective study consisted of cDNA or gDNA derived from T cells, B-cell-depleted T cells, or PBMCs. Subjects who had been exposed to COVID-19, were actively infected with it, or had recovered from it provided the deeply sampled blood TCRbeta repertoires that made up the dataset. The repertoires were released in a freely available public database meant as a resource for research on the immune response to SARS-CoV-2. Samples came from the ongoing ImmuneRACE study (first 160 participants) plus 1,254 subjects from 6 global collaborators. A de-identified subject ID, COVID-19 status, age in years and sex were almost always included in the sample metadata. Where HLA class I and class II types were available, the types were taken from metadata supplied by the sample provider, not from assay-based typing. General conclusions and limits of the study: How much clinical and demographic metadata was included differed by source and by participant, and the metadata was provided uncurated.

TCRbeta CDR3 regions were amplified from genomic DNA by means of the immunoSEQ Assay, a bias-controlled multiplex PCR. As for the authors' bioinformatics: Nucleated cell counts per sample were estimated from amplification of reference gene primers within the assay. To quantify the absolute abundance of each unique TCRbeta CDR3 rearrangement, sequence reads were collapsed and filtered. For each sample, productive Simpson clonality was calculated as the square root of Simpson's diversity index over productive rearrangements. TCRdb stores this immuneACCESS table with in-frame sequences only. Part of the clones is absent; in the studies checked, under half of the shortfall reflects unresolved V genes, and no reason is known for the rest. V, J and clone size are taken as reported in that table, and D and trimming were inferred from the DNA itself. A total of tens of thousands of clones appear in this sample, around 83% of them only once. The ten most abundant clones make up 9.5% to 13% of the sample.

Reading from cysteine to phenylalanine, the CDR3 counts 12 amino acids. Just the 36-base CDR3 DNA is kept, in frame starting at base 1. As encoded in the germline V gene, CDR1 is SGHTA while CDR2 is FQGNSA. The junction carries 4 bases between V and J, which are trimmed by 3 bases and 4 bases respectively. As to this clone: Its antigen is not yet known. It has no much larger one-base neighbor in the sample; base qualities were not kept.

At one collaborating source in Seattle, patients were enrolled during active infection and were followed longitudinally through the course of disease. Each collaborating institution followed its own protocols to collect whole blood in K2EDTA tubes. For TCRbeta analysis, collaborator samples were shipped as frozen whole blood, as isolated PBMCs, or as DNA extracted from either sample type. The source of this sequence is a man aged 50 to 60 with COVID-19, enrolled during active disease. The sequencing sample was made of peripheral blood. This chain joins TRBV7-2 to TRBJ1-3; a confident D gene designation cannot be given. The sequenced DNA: TGTGCCAGCAGCTTGCAGGGAAACACCATATATTTT. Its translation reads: CASSLQGNTIYF.